Following are 22 T cell receptor beta chains from one sample sequenced in a study of blood T cell repertoires in COVID-19. Data came from immunoSEQ multiplex PCR; TCRdb stores just in-frame clones and leaves some out. The sample lists approximately 80,000 clones, about 80% occurring once. Sequences were obtained from peripheral blood. These receptors originate from a woman in her 70s with acute or convalescent COVID-19.

The chain couples TRBV7-6 to TRBJ2-3; the D is unclear. V lost 2 bases and J 4 bases, leaving 10 bases between the germline ends. The CDR3 is 14 residues long. Germline CDR1 is SGHVS and CDR2 is FNYEAQ. CDR3 protein: CASSLFVSPDTQYF. CDR3 in DNA: TGTGCCAGCAGCTTATTTGTTAGTCCAGATACGCAGTATTTT.

This clone was picked up one time. This chain links TRBV27 with TRBJ1-4, with D tentatively TRBD1 (6 bases). Germline values: CDR1 MNHEY, CDR2 SMNVEV (reference sequence). The CDR3 extends over 15 amino acids. The V and J ends lost 6 bases and 8 bases respectively, with 19 bases between them. CDR3 coding DNA: TGTGCCAGCAGAAAACCCGGGGGGGCGGGGGAAAAACTGTTTTTT. It yields the protein CASRKPGGAGEKLFF. Supplemented by reference TRBV27 and TRBJ1-4, the full variable domain reads EAQVTQNPRYLITVTGKKLTVTCSQNMNHEYMSWYRQDPGLGLRQIYYSMNVEVTDKGDVPEGYKVSRKEKRNFPLILESPSPNQTSLYFCASRKPGGAGEKLFFGSGTQLSVL.

The genes are TRBV12-3 or TRBV12-4 and TRBJ1-1; perhaps TRBD1 as D (6 bases). Between the trimmed V and J ends, which lost 3 bases and 7 bases, there was a span of 9 bases. This CDR3 region has 12 residues. In nucleotides, the CDR3 is TGTGCCAGCAGTTTGACAGGCCGTGAAGCTTTCTTT. Its translation is CASSLTGREAFF.

V and J are TRBV7-8 and TRBJ2-7, with TRBD2 identical over 8 bases. V lost 5 bases, J lost 5 bases, and 8 bases stayed unmatched. The germline V gene encodes CDR1 SGHVS and CDR2 FQNEAQ. CDR3 length: 14 amino acids. CDR3 sequence reads: CASSPREGGNEQYF. The DNA of the CDR3 is TGTGCCAGCAGCCCCCGGGAGGGCGGAAACGAGCAGTACTTC. Variable domain in full (rest from reference TRBV7-8 and TRBJ2-7): GAGVSQSPRYKVAKRGQDVALRCDPISGHVSLFWYQQALGQGPEFLTYFQNEAQLDKSGLPSDRFFAERPEGSVSTLKIQRTQQEDSAVYLCASSPREGGNEQYFGPGTRLTVT.

V usage is TRBV2 and J usage is TRBJ2-7, with unresolved D. Trimming took off 1 base at V and 3 bases at J, with 13 bases between the two ends. CDR3 length equals 15 residues. The germline V gene has CDR1 SNHLY and CDR2 FYNNEI. This CDR3 reads CASSEELESLYEQYF. As DNA, the CDR3 is TGTGCCAGCAGTGAAGAGCTCGAATCCCTCTACGAGCAGTACTTC.

V usage is TRBV28 and J usage is TRBJ1-2; D gene ambiguous. In germline, CDR1 is MDHEN, CDR2 SYDVKM. The length of the CDR3 is 12 residues. V was clipped by 2 bases and J by 5 bases, with 6 bases between them. CDR3 region: CASSLLDYGYTF. The CDR3 nucleotides are TGTGCCAGCAGTTTACTAGATTATGGCTACACCTTC.

In its sample, this clone was seen a few times. One end of the junction does not line up with germline, which may come from a read error. The V call is TRBV7-7, the J call TRBJ2-5; D is possibly TRBD1 (5 bases). CDR1 is SSHAT and CDR2 is FNYEAQ in the germline V gene (reference sequence). The CDR3 runs 15 residues. The CDR3 DNA reads TGTGCTAGCAGCTCTCAGGCAGGGCGTGGGGAGACCCAGTACTTC. It specifies CASSSQAGRGETQYF.

This rearrangement joins TRBV5-1 to TRBJ2-1; no clear D. The V gene lost 4 bases and the J gene lost 4 bases, with 12 bases spanning the gap. The V gene's germline CDR1 is SGHRS and CDR2 YFSETQ. CDR3 length: 14 residues. The CDR3 here is CASSPVGFYNEQFF. As DNA, the CDR3 is TGCGCCAGCAGCCCAGTCGGGTTTTACAATGAGCAGTTCTTC.

This chain joins TRBV27 and TRBJ1-2, with a weak D call TRBD1 (6 bases). The V gene lost 2 bases and the J gene lost 0 bases, with 16 bases spanning the gap. Germline CDR1 reads MNHEY; CDR2 reads SMNVEV (reference sequence). This CDR3 is 17 amino acids long. This CDR3 is CASSLIFRGPTNYGYTF. The CDR3 DNA sequence: TGTGCCAGCAGTTTAATATTCAGGGGACCTACTAACTATGGCTACACCTTC.

This clone has just one count. The V and J genes are TRBV3-1 (or the pseudogene TRBV3-2) and TRBJ2-1, with 10 bases that match TRBD1. The CDR3 runs to 20 residues. Germline V gene lookup returns CDR1 LGHDT and CDR2 YNNKEL (reference sequence). Unmatched junction bases numbered 13, after V lost 2 bases and J lost 0 bases. The CDR3 bases are TGTGCCAGCAGCCAAAAATCCCGGGACAGGGGCCGAAGCTCCTACAATGAGCAGTTCTTC. Amino acids: CASSQKSRDRGRSSYNEQFF.

The gene calls are TRBV27 and TRBJ1-5; 7 bases fit TRBD1. Trimming at V came to 4 bases and at J to 4 bases, leaving 7 bases not matched to a gene. This CDR3 region has 15 residues. Germline V gene sequence: CDR1 MNHEY, CDR2 SMNVEV (reference sequence). In DNA, the CDR3 is TGTGCCAGCAGTTGGGCTTCGACAGGGAATCAGCCCCAGCATTTT. Translated, it gives CASSWASTGNQPQHF.

The chain joins TRBV19 to TRBJ1-1, with TRBD1 matching over 7 bases. V shed 10 bases, J shed 1 base, and the junction held 6 bases outside the gene matches. The CDR3 contains 13 residues. CDR1 LNHDA and CDR2 SQIVND come from the germline V gene (reference sequence). CDR3 loop: CATTDRTNTEAFF. DNA of the CDR3: TGTGCCACTACGGACAGGACGAACACTGAAGCTTTCTTT.

This chain's CDR3 is CASSQIYGTEAFF. Here the CDR3 DNA reads TGTGCCAGCAGCCAGATTTATGGCACTGAAGCTTTCTTT. The rearrangement joins TRBV7-6 to TRBJ1-1; D gene uncertain. The germline CDR1 and CDR2 sequences are SGHVS and FNYEAQ. Trimming shortened V by 5 bases and J by 4 bases, and 11 bases separated the two germline ends. The CDR3 loop spans 13 amino acids. The whole variable domain, filled in from reference TRBV7-6 and TRBJ1-1, reads GAGVSQSPRYKVTKRGQDVALRCDPISGHVSLYWYRQALGQGPEFLTYFNYEAQQDKSGLPNDRFSAERPEGSISTLTIQRTEQRDSAMYRCASSQIYGTEAFFGQGTRLTVV.

This clone was counted a single time. This rearrangement joins TRBV9 to TRBJ2-1; 13 bases fit TRBD2. The CDR3 spans 17 residues. CDR1 is SGDLS, CDR2 YYNGEE, per germline. After removal of 4 bases from V and 4 bases from J, the junction contained 8 bases not matched to a gene. The CDR3 coding sequence is TGTGCCAGCAGCCGTTGGACTAGCGGGGGTCAATACAATGAGCAGTTCTTC. Its protein is CASSRWTSGGQYNEQFF.

The chain employs TRBV11-2 and TRBJ1-6; unclear D gene. The CDR3 runs to 17 residues. Germline CDR1 reads SGHAT; CDR2 reads FQNNGV. V was cut by 1 base and J by 7 bases, with 17 bases left in between. CDR3: CASSLVRGSNPNSPLHF. In nucleotides, the CDR3 is TGTGCCAGCAGCTTAGTGCGGGGATCTAACCCCAATTCACCCCTCCACTTT.

V is TRBV7-9 and J is TRBJ2-3; 7 bases match TRBD2. Germline values: CDR1 SEHNR, CDR2 FQNEAQ (reference sequence). This CDR3 is 14 amino acids long. V gave up 0 bases and J gave up 6 bases; unmatched junction bases: 3. The CDR3 is CASSLAGGEDTQYF. For the CDR3, the DNA is TGTGCCAGCAGCTTAGCGGGGGGGGAGGATACGCAGTATTTT. Full variable domain (missing parts from reference TRBV7-9 and TRBJ2-3): DTGVSQNPRHKITKRGQNVTFRCDPISEHNRLYWYRQTLGQGPEFLTYFQNEAQLEKSRLLSDRFSAERPKGSFSTLEIQRTEQGDSAMYLCASSLAGGEDTQYFGPGTRLTVL.

The rearrangement uses TRBV5-1 and TRBJ1-3; 7 bases line up with TRBD1. Germline loops: CDR1 SGHRS, CDR2 YFSETQ. This CDR3 contains 15 residues. V gave up 4 bases and J gave up 4 bases; unmatched junction bases: 8. The CDR3 spells CASSATGAAGNTIYF. DNA for the CDR3: TGCGCCAGCAGCGCAACAGGGGCGGCAGGAAACACCATATATTTT. Full variable domain (rest looked up from reference TRBV5-1 and TRBJ1-3): KAGVTQTPRYLIKTRGQQVTLSCSPISGHRSVSWYQQTPGQGLQFLFEYFSETQRNKGNFPGRFSGRQFSNSRSEMNVSTLELGDSALYLCASSATGAAGNTIYFGEGSWLTVV.

This chain uses TRBV5-1 with TRBJ1-6; D is possibly TRBD1 (5 bases). Germline CDR1 is SGHRS and CDR2 is YFSETQ. V lost 6 bases, J lost 6 bases, and 16 bases lay in between. This CDR3 is built from 15 residues. CDR3 region: CASNFGGGVNSPLHF. Here the CDR3 DNA reads TGCGCCAGCAATTTCGGCGGGGGTGTTAATTCACCCCTCCACTTT.

The gene calls are TRBV30 and TRBJ1-5, with a tentative D call TRBD1 (5 bases). The CDR3 is 14 amino acids. Trimming took 0 bases from V and 2 from J, leaving 8 bases between them. The V gene's germline CDR1 is GTSNPN and CDR2 SVGIG (reference sequence). The CDR3, as DNA: TGTGCCTGGAGTGTTGGCAGGGGCAATCAGCCCCAGCATTTT. It specifies CAWSVGRGNQPQHF.

The chain couples TRBV12-5 to TRBJ1-6, with 7 positions matching TRBD1. Looked up from germline, CDR1 is LGHNT and CDR2 is FRNRAP. V shed 6 bases and J 6 bases; nucleotides not matched to a gene: 5. This CDR3 comprises 14 residues. CDR3 in amino acids: CASGSGQFNSPLHF. Written as DNA, the CDR3 is TGTGCTAGTGGCTCGGGACAGTTTAATTCACCCCTCCACTTT.

The V call is TRBV27, the J call TRBJ2-6; 9 bases are shared with TRBD1. Germline V gene data show CDR1 as MNHEY and CDR2 as SMNVEV (reference sequence). This CDR3 comprises 17 residues. J lost 0 bases, V lost 7 bases, and 7 bases had no gene match. In nucleotides, the CDR3 is TGTGCCAGCACCCCGGGACAGGGACACTCTGGGGCCAACGTCCTGACTTTC. Its translation: CASTPGQGHSGANVLTF. Full variable domain (missing parts from reference TRBV27 and TRBJ2-6): EAQVTQNPRYLITVTGKKLTVTCSQNMNHEYMSWYRQDPGLGLRQIYYSMNVEVTDKGDVPEGYKVSRKEKRNFPLILESPSPNQTSLYFCASTPGQGHSGANVLTFGAGSRLTVL.

The chain carries TRBV7-2 and TRBJ2-1; TRBD2 agrees at 10 bases. CDR1 is SGHTA and CDR2 is FQGNSA in the germline V gene. This CDR3 has 15 amino acids. The V gene end was trimmed by 4 bases and the J gene end by 5 bases; junction bases not matched to a gene: 5. In nucleotides, the CDR3 is TGTGCCAGCAGCTCTTCTAGCGGGGGAAACAATGAGCAGTTCTTC. Translated: CASSSSSGGNNEQFF.